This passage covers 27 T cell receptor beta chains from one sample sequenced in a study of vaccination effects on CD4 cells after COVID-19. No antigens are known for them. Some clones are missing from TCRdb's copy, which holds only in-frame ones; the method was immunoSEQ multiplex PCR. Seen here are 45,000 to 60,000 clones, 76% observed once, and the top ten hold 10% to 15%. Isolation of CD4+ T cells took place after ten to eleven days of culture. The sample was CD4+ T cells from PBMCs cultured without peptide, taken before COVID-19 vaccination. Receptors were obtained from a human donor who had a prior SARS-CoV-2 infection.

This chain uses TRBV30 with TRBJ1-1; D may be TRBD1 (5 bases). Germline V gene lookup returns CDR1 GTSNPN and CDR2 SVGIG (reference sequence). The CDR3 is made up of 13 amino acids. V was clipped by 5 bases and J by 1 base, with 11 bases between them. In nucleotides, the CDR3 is TGTGCCTGGGTCGGGGACCGGAACACTGAAGCTTTCTTT. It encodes CAWVGDRNTEAFF. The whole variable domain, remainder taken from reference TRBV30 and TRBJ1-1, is SQTIHQWPATLVQPVGSPLSLECTVEGTSNPNLYWYRQAAGRGLQLLFYSVGIGQISSEVPQNLSASRPQDRQFILSSKKLLLSDSGFYLCAWVGDRNTEAFFGQGTRLTVV.

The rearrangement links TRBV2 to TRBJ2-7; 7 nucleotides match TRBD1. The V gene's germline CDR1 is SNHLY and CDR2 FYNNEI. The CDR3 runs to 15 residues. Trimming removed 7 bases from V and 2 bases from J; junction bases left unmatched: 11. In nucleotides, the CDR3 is TGTGCCAGCAACCGCCCGGGACAGCTTACCTACGAGCAGTACTTC. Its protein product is CASNRPGQLTYEQYF.

The CDR3 is CASSLYSSGNTIYF. CDR3 nucleotides: TGTGCCAGCAGCTTATACTCCTCTGGAAACACCATATATTTT. V is TRBV7-2 and J is TRBJ1-3; D unresolved. V lost 2 bases and J lost 0, with 5 bases in between. The CDR3 extends over 14 amino acids. Germline V gives CDR1 SGHTA, CDR2 FQGNSA.

CDR3 bases: TGTGCCAGCAGTTACCTAGTGGGGACCCAGTACTTC. Protein sequence: CASSYLVGTQYF. The gene calls are TRBV6-2 or TRBV6-3 and TRBJ2-5; D is ambiguous. Germline CDR1 is MNHEY and CDR2 is SVGEGT. The CDR3 loop spans 12 amino acids. Trimming pared 2 bases from V and 7 bases from J, leaving 8 bases between.

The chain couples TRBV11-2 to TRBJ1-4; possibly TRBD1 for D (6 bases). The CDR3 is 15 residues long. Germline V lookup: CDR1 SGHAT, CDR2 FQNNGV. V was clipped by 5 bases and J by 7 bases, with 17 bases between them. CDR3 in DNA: TGTGCCAGCAGCCCGGGGTGGGGAGGGGGTGAAAAACTGTTTTTT. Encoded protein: CASSPGWGGGEKLFF.

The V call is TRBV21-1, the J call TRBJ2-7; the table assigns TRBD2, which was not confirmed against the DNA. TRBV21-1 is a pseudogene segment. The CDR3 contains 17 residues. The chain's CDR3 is CASSNWVCGVGTYEQYF. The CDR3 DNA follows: TGTGCCAGCAGCAATTGGGTGTGTGGGGTCGGGACCTACGAGCAGTACTTC.

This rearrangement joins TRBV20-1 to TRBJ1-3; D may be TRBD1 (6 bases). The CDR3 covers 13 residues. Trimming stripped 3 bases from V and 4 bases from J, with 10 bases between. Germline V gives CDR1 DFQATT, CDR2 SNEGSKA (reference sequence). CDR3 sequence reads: CSASQGLGNTIYF. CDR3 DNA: TGCAGTGCTAGTCAGGGGCTAGGAAACACCATATATTTT.

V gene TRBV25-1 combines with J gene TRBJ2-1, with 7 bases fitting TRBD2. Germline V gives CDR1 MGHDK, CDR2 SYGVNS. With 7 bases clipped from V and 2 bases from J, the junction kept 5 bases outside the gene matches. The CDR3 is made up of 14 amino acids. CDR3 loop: CASNRAGTYNEQFF. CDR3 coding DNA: TGTGCCAGCAACCGAGCGGGAACCTACAATGAGCAGTTCTTC.

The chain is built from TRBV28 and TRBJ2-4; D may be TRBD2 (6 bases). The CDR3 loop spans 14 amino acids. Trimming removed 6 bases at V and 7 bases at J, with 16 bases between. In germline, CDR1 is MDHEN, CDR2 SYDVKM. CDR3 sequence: CASRAGFRTNIQYF. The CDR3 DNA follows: TGTGCCAGCAGGGCGGGATTCAGAACCAACATTCAGTACTTC.

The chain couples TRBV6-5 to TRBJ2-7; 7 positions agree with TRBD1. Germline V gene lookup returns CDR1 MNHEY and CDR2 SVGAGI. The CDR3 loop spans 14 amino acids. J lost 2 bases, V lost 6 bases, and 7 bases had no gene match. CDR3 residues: CASSPDRLAYEQYF. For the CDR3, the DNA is TGTGCCAGCAGCCCGGACAGGTTGGCCTACGAGCAGTACTTC.

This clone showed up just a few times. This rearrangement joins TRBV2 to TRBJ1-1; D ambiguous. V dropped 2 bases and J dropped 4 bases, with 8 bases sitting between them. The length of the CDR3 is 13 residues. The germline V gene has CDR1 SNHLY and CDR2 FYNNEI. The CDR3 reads CASSEQVSTEAFF. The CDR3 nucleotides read TGTGCCAGCAGTGAACAGGTTTCCACTGAAGCTTTCTTT.

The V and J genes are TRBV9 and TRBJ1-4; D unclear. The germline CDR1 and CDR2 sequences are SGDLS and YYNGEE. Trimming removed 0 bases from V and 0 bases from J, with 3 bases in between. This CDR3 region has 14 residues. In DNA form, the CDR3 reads TGTGCCAGCAGCGTAGGGCCAACTAATGAAAAACTGTTTTTT. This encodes CASSVGPTNEKLFF.

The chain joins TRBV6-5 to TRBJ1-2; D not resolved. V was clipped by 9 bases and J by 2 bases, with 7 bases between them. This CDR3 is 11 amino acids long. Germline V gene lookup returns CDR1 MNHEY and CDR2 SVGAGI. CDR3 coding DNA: TGTGCCAGTGGACTGAACTATGGCTACACCTTC. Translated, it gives CASGLNYGYTF.

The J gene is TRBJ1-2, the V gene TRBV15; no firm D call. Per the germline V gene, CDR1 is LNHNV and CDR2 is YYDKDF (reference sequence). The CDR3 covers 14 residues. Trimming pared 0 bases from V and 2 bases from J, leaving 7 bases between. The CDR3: CATSRDMANYGYTF. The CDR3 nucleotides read TGTGCCACCAGCAGAGATATGGCGAACTATGGCTACACCTTC.

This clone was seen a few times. DNA for the CDR3: TGTGCCAGCAGCACCACCCTAGGGGAGGGCACCGGGGAGCTGTTTTTT. This encodes CASSTTLGEGTGELFF. V gene TRBV9 combines with J gene TRBJ2-2, with 7 bases aligning to TRBD2. The V gene end was trimmed by 4 bases and the J gene end by 4 bases; junction bases not matched to a gene: 10. CDR3 length equals 16 residues. Germline V CDR1 and CDR2: SGDLS, YYNGEE. Filled out from reference TRBV9 and TRBJ2-2, the complete variable domain reads DSGVTQTPKHLITATGQRVTLRCSPRSGDLSVYWYQQSLDQGLQFLIQYYNGEERAKGNILERFSAQQFPDLHSELNLSSLELGDSALYFCASSTTLGEGTGELFFGEGSRLTVL.

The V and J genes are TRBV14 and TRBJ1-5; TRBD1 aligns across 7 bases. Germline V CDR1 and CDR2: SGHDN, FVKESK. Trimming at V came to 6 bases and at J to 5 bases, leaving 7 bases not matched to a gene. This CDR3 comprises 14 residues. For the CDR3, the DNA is TGTGCCAGCAGTCAGACAGGGACGGATCAGCCCCAGCATTTT. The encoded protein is CASSQTGTDQPQHF.

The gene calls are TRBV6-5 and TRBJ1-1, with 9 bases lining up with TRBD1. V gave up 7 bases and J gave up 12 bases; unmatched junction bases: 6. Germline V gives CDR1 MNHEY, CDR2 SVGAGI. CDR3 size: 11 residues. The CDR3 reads CASNRGRETFF. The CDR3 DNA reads TGTGCCAGCAACAGGGGGCGCGAGACTTTCTTT.

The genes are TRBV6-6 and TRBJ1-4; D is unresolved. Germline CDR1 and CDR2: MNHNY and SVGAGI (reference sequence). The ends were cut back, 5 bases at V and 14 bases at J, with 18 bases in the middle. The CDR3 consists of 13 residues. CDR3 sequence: CASSTPDGLRLFF. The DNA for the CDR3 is TGTGCCAGCAGTACACCGGACGGTCTGAGGCTGTTTTTT.

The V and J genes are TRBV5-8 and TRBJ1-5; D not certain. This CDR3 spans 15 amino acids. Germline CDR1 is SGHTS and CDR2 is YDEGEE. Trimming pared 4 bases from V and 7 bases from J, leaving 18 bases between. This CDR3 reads CASSHKSMARQPQHF. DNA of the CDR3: TGTGCCAGCAGCCACAAATCGATGGCGCGACAGCCCCAGCATTTT.

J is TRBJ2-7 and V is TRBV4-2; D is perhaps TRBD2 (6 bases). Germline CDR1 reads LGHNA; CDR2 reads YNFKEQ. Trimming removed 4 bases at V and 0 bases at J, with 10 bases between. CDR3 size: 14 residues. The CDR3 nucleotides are TGTGCCAGCAGCCGCGGGACGCCCTCCTACGAGCAGTACTTC. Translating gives CASSRGTPSYEQYF.

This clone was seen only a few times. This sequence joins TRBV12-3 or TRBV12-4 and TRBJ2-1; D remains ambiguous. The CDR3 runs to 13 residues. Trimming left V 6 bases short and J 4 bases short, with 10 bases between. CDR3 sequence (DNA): TGTGCCAGCAGCCTACTGGGGTACAATGAGCAGTTCTTC. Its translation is CASSLLGYNEQFF.

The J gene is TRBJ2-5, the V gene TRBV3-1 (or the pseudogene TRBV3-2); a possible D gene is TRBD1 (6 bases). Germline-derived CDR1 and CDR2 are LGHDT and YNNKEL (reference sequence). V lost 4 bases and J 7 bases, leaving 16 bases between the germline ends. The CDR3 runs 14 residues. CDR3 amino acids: CASSPAQGRGTQYF. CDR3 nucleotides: TGTGCCAGCAGCCCTGCACAGGGAAGGGGGACCCAGTACTTC.

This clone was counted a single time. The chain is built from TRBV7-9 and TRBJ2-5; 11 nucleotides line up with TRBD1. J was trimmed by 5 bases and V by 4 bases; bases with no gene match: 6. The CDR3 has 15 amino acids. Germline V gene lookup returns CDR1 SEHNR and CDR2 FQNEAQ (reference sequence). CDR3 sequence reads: CASSSRDRGWETQYF. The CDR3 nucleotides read TGTGCCAGCAGCTCCCGGGACAGGGGGTGGGAGACCCAGTACTTC.

The CDR3 DNA reads as TGTGCCAGCAGCTACACAGGGGTATCCACAGATACGCAGTATTTT. This codes for CASSYTGVSTDTQYF. The V gene is TRBV7-3, the J gene TRBJ2-3; TRBD1 agrees at 7 bases. After removal of 4 bases from V and 2 bases from J, the junction contained 6 bases not matched to a gene. CDR1 and CDR2 (germline): SGHTA, FQGTGA. The CDR3 consists of 15 residues.

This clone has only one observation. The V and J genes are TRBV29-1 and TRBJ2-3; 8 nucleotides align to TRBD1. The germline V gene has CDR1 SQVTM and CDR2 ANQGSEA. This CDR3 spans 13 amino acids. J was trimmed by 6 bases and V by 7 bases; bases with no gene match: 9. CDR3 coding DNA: TGCAGCGCCGGACAGGGAAAAACGGATACGCAGTATTTT. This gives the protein CSAGQGKTDTQYF.

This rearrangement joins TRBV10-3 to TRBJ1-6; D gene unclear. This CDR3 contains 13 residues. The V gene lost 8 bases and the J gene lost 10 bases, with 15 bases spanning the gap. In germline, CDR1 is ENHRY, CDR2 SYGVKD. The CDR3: CAIGWSGESPLHF. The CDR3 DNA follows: TGTGCCATCGGTTGGAGCGGCGAATCACCCCTCCACTTT.

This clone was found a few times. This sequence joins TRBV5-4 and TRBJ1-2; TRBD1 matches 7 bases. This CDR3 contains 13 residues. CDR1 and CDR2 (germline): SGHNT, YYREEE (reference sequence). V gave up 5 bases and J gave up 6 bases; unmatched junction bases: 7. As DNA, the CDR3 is TGTGCCAGCAGGGAACAGGGGTTAGATGGCTACACCTTC. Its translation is CASREQGLDGYTF.